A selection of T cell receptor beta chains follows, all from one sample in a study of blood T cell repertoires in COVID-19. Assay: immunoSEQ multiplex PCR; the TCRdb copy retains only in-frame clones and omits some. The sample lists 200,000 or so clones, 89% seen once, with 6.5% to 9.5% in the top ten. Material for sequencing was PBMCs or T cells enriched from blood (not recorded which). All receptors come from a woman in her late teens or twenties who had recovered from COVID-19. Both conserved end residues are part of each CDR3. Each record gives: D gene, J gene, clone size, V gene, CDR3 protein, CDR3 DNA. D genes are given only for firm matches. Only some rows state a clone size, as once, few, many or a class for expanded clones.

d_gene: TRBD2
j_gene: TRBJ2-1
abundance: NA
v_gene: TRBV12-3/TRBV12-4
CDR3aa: CASSRGLAILQFF
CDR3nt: TGTGCCAGCAGTCGGGGACTAGCCATACTGCAGTTCTTC

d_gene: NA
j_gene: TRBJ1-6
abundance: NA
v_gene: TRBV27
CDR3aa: CASRIDMYNSPLHF
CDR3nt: TGTGCCAGCAGAATTGACATGTATAATTCACCCCTCCACTTT

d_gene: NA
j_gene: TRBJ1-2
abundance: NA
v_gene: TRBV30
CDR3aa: CAWSYRGNYGYTF
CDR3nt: TGTGCCTGGAGTTACAGAGGGAACTATGGCTACACCTTC

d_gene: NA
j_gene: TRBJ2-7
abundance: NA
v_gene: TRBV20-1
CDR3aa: CSASLQGYEQYF
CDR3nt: TGCAGTGCTAGTTTGCAGGGTTACGAGCAGTACTTC

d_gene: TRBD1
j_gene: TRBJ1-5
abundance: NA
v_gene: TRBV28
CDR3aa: CASRLRDRVNQPQHF
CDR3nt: TGTGCCAGCCGCCTACGGGACAGGGTCAATCAGCCCCAGCATTTT

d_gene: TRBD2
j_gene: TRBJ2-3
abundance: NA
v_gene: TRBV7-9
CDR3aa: CASSGNSGGAADTQYF
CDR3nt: TGTGCCAGCAGCGGCAATAGCGGGGGGGCGGCAGATACGCAGTATTTT

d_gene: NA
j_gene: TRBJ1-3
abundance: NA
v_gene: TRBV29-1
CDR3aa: CSVTQGGNTIYF
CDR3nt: TGCAGCGTTACCCAGGGTGGAAACACCATATATTTT

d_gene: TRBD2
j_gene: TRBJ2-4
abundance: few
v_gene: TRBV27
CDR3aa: CASSSSGFLAKNIQYF
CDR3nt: TGTGCCAGCAGTTCTAGCGGATTCTTAGCCAAAAACATTCAGTACTTC

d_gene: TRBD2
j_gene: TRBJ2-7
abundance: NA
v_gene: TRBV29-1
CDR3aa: CSVILAGYRSYEQYF
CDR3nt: TGCAGCGTTATCCTAGCGGGGTATCGGTCCTACGAGCAGTACTTC

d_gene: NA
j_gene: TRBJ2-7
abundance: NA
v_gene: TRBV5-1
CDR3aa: CASSLEQSGDEQYF
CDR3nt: TGCGCCAGCAGCTTGGAACAGAGCGGTGACGAGCAGTACTTC

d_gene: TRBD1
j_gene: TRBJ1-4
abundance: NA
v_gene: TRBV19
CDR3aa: CASSETGVTNEKLFF
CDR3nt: TGTGCCAGTAGTGAAACAGGGGTAACTAATGAAAAACTGTTTTTT

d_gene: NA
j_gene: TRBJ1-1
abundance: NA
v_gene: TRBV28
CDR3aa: CASSFRSLTAEAFF
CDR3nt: TGTGCCAGCAGTTTTAGGTCCCTGACAGCTGAAGCTTTCTTT

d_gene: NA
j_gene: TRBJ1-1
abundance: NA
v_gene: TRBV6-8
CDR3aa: CASSYSVGSPNTEAFF
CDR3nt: TGTGCCAGCAGTTACTCCGTGGGGAGTCCGAACACTGAAGCTTTCTTT

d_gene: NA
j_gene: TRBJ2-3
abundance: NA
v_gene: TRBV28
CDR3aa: CASSLAGRGALTDTQYF
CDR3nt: TGTGCCAGCAGCTTGGCCGGTCGGGGGGCGCTTACAGATACGCAGTATTTT

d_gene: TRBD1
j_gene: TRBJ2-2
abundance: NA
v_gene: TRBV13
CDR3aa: CASSLEGQGWSTGELFF
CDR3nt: TGTGCCAGCAGCTTAGAGGGACAGGGATGGAGCACCGGGGAGCTGTTTTTT

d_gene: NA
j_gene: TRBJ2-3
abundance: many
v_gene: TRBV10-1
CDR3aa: CASSDSSNTDTQYF
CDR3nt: TGCGCCAGCAGTGACTCGTCTAACACAGATACGCAGTATTTT

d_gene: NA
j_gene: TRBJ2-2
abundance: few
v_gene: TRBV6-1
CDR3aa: CASSEAHGGHGELFF
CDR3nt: TGTGCCAGCAGTGAAGCTCATGGGGGCCACGGGGAGCTGTTTTTT

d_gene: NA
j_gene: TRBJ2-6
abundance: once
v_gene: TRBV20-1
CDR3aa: CSASEQGSSGANVLTF
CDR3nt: TGCAGTGCTAGTGAGCAGGGGAGCTCTGGGGCCAACGTCCTGACTTTC

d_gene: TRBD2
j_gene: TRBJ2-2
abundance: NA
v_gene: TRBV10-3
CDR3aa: CAISGLAGRTGELFF
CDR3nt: TGTGCCATCTCGGGACTAGCGGGGAGGACCGGGGAGCTGTTTTTT

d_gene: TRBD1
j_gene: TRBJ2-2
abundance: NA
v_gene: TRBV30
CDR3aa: CAWNRLTGDTGELFF
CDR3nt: TGTGCCTGGAATCGTTTGACAGGGGATACCGGGGAGCTGTTTTTT

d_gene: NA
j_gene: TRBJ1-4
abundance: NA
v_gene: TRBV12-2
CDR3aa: CASRPDRSGNEKLFF
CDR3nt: TGTGCAAGTCGCCCGGACAGATCGGGTAATGAAAAACTGTTTTTT

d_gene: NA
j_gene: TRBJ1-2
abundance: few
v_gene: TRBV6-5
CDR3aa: CASSTILGGYGYTF
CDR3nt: TGTGCCAGCAGTACAATCTTGGGGGGATATGGCTACACCTTC

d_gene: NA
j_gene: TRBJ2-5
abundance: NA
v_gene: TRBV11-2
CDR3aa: CASSTGYKETQYF
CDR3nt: TGTGCCAGCAGCACGGGGTATAAAGAGACCCAGTACTTC

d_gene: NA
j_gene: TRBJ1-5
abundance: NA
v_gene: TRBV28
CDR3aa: CASTPRGERRNQPQHF
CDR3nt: TGTGCCAGCACCCCCCGCGGGGAGCGGCGCAATCAGCCCCAGCATTTT

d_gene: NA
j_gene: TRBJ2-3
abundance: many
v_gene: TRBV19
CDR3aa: CASSIGQNTDTQYF
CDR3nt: TGTGCCAGTAGTATAGGACAGAACACAGATACGCAGTATTTT

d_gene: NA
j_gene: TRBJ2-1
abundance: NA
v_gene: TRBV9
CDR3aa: CASSGTRGNEQFF
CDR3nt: TGTGCCAGTTCGGGCACTAGGGGGAATGAGCAGTTCTTC

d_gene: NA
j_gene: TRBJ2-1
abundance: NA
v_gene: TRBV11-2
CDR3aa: CASSWLNEQFF
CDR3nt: TGTGCCAGCAGCTGGCTCAATGAGCAGTTCTTC

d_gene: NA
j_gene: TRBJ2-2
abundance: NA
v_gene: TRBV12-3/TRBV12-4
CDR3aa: CASTSTVAGELFF
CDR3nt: TGTGCCAGCACCTCAACAGTGGCCGGGGAGCTGTTTTTT

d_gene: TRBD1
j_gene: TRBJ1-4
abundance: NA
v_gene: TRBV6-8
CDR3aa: CASSYPRQGPNEKLFF
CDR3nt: TGTGCCAGCAGTTACCCGCGACAGGGCCCTAATGAAAAACTGTTTTTT

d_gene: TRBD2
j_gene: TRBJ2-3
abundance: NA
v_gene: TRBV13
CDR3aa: CASSPIAGGPYTQYF
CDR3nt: TGTGCCAGCAGCCCAATAGCGGGGGGGCCGTATACGCAGTATTTT

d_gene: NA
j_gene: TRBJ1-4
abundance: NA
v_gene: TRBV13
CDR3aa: CASSYGTRNEKLFF
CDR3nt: TGTGCCAGCTCTTATGGGACACGCAATGAAAAACTGTTTTTT

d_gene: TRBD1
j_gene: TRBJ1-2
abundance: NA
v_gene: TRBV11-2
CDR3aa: CASSLAGQGEGYTF
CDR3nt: TGTGCCAGCAGCTTAGCCGGACAGGGTGAGGGCTACACCTTC

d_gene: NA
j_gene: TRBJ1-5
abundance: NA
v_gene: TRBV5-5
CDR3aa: CASSLSFTDQPQHF
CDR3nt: TGTGCCAGCAGCTTGTCTTTTACGGATCAGCCCCAGCATTTT

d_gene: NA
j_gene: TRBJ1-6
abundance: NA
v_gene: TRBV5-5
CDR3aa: CASSLVGSSYNSPLHF
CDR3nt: TGTGCCAGCAGCTTGGTGGGGAGCTCCTATAATTCACCCCTCCACTTT

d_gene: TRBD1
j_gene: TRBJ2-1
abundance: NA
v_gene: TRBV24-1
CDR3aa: CATNSGQGNEQFF
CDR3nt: TGTGCCACCAATTCCGGACAGGGCAATGAGCAGTTCTTC

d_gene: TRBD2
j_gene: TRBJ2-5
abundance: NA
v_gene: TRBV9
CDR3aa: CASSVSAGGQETQYF
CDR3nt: TGTGCCAGCAGCGTATCCGCGGGGGGCCAAGAGACCCAGTACTTC

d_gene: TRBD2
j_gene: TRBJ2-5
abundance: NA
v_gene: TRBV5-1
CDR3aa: CASTPGTTKETQYF
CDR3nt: TGCGCCAGCACCCCCGGGACTACTAAAGAGACCCAGTACTTC

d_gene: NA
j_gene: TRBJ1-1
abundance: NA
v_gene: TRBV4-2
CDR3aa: CASSQDQVTEAFF
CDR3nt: TGTGCCAGCAGCCAAGATCAGGTCACTGAAGCTTTCTTT

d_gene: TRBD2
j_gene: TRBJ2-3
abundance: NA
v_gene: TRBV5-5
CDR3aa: CASSRGLAGTTDTQYF
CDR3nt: TGTGCCAGCAGTCGCGGACTAGCGGGGACCACAGATACGCAGTATTTT

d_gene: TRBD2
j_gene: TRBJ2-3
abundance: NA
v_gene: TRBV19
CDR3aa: CASTPSGAGDTQYF
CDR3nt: TGTGCCAGTACCCCTAGCGGGGCCGGGGATACGCAGTATTTT

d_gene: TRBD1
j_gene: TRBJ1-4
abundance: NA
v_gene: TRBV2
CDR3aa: CASGADRGVNEKLFF
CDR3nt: TGTGCCAGCGGGGCGGACAGGGGCGTTAATGAAAAACTGTTTTTT

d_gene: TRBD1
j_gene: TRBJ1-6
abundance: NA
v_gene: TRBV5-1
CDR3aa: CASSLVGTVTVYNSPLHF
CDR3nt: TGCGCCAGCAGCTTGGTCGGGACAGTCACAGTCTATAATTCACCCCTCCACTTT

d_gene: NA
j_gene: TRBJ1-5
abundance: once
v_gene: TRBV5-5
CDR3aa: CASSLDPDYNQPQHF
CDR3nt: TGTGCCAGCAGCTTGGACCCGGACTACAATCAGCCCCAGCATTTT

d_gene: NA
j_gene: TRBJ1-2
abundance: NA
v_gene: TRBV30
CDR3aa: CAWSGSGYGYTF
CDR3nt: TGTGCCTGGAGTGGGTCAGGCTATGGCTACACCTTC

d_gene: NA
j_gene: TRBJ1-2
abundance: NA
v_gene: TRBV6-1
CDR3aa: CASSETLLDGYTF
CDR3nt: TGTGCCAGCAGTGAAACCCTACTTGATGGCTACACCTTC

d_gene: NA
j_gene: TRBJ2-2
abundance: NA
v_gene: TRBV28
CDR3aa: CASTQANTGELFF
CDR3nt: TGTGCCAGCACCCAGGCGAACACCGGGGAGCTGTTTTTT

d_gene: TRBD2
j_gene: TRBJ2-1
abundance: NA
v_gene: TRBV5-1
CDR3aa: CASSLDSGGAWNEQFF
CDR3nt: TGCGCCAGCAGCTTGGACAGCGGGGGTGCGTGGAATGAGCAGTTCTTC

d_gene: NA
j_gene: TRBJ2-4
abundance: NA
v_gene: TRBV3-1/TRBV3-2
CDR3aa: CASSQSDIAKNIQYF
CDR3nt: TGTGCCAGCAGCCAGTCAGACATCGCCAAAAACATTCAGTACTTC

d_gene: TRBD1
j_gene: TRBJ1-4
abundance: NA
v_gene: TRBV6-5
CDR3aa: CASSRLQGAGEKLFF
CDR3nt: TGTGCCAGCAGTCGCCTCCAGGGGGCGGGTGAAAAACTGTTTTTT

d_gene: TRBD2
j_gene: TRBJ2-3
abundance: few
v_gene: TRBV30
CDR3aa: CAWRLAGSGDTQYF
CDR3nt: TGTGCCTGGAGACTAGCGGGGTCCGGCGATACGCAGTATTTT

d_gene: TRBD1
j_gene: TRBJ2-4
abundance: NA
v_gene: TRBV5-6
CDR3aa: CASSGTVFAGAKNIQYF
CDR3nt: TGTGCCAGCAGCGGGACAGTCTTCGCGGGAGCCAAAAACATTCAGTACTTC